The 9 T cell receptor beta chains reported below all come from one sample, sequenced in a study of T cell responses to AZD1222 COVID-19 vaccine. The assay was immunoSEQ multiplex PCR, and TCRdb's table has in-frame clones only and misses some. The sample lists 85,000 to 100,000 clones; about nine tenths were seen once. The material sequenced was peripheral blood, taken on day 0 of AZD1222 vaccination. The receptors stem from an adult in good health.

This rearrangement joins TRBV2 to TRBJ2-3, with TRBD2 matching over 9 bases. Germline V gives CDR1 SNHLY, CDR2 FYNNEI. The CDR3 is 15 residues long. Unmatched junction bases numbered 2, after V lost 3 bases and J lost 1 base. The DNA for the CDR3 is TGTGCCAGCAGTGACCGACTAGCGGGCACAGATACGCAGTATTTT. Its protein product is CASSDRLAGTDTQYF.

This chain connects TRBV19 to TRBJ1-5; TRBD1 agrees at 7 bases. The CDR3 is made up of 13 amino acids. V gave up 4 bases and J gave up 4 bases; unmatched junction bases: 1. The germline CDR1 and CDR2 sequences are LNHDA and SQIVND (reference sequence). The CDR3 DNA reads TGTGCCAGTAGTACACAGGGGAATCAGCCCCAGCATTTT. Encoded protein: CASSTQGNQPQHF. The variable domain in full, with the rest retrieved from reference TRBV19 and TRBJ1-5, is DGGITQSPKYLFRKEGQNVTLSCEQNLNHDAMYWYRQDPGQGLRLIYYSQIVNDFQKGDIAEGYSVSREKKESFPLTVTSAQKNPTAFYLCASSTQGNQPQHFGDGTRLSIL.

This rearrangement joins TRBV21-1 to TRBJ1-1. TRBV21-1 is a listed pseudogene. The CDR3 is 15 amino acids. The CDR3 sequence is CASSKAPGGRREAFF. The DNA of the CDR3 is TGTGCCAGCAGCAAAGCGCCTGGGGGAAGGCGAGAGGCTTTCTTT.

V gene TRBV25-1 combines with J gene TRBJ1-5; 8 bases fit TRBD1. The CDR3 runs to 15 residues. Trimming removed 5 bases from V and 6 bases from J; junction bases left unmatched: 9. Germline-derived CDR1 and CDR2 are MGHDK and SYGVNS. This CDR3 is CASSTPSRGPQPQHF. DNA of the CDR3: TGTGCCAGCAGTACACCGAGCAGGGGGCCTCAGCCCCAGCATTTT.

The chain links TRBV19 to TRBJ1-5, with D possibly being TRBD1 (6 bases). This CDR3 contains 15 residues. Per germline, CDR1 LNHDA and CDR2 SQIVND (reference sequence). Trimming cost V 3 bases and J 3 bases, with 12 bases left between them. The CDR3 loop is CASSIRNRDNQPQHF. In DNA, the CDR3 is TGTGCCAGTAGTATTAGGAACAGGGACAATCAGCCCCAGCATTTT.

The chain recombines TRBV6-5 with TRBJ2-7; D is undetermined. Trimming cost V 2 bases and J 7 bases, with 12 bases left between them. CDR1 is MNHEY and CDR2 is SVGAGI in the germline V gene. The CDR3 extends over 13 amino acids. The CDR3 spells CASSYRREWEQYF. CDR3 nucleotide sequence: TGTGCCAGCAGTTACCGGAGAGAATGGGAGCAGTACTTC.

This chain uses TRBV28 with TRBJ1-5; 10 nucleotides line up with TRBD1. CDR3 length: 15 residues. The V and J ends lost 11 bases and 2 bases, in that order; junction bases with no gene match: 9. Germline lookup yields CDR1 MDHEN and CDR2 SYDVKM. CDR3 amino acids: CAAGGTGARNQPQHF. The CDR3 bases are TGTGCCGCAGGGGGGACAGGGGCCCGCAATCAGCCCCAGCATTTT.

The rearrangement links TRBV11-3 to TRBJ2-1, with 11 positions matching TRBD1. Germline CDR1 reads SGHNT; CDR2 reads YENEEA. Trimming removed 3 bases from V and 6 bases from J; junction bases left unmatched: 7. The CDR3 is made up of 16 amino acids. For the CDR3, the DNA is TGTGCCAGCAGCTTTGTGTCCGGGACAGGGGGCAATGAGCAGTTCTTC. Translating it yields CASSFVSGTGGNEQFF.

This clone was recorded a few times. This sequence joins TRBV6-5 and TRBJ2-2; D gene unclear. The V end lost 4 bases, the J end lost 4 bases, and 13 bases lay between the germline ends. The CDR3 sequence is 15 residues long. Germline-derived CDR1 and CDR2 are MNHEY and SVGAGI. This CDR3 is CASSSRPTSTGELFF. In nucleotides, the CDR3 is TGTGCCAGCAGTTCCCGTCCGACGAGCACCGGGGAGCTGTTTTTT.